These T cell receptor beta chains were read from a single sample in a study of post-analysis software for immune sequencing data. Each CDR3 protein is one row after TCRdb ran MiXCR on the PCR reads. Of 750,000 to 950,000 distinct CDR3 sequences in the sample, about 45% were seen once. Sequences were obtained from blood. The receptors were gathered from a girl under 18 with multiple sclerosis. Both conserved end residues are part of each CDR3. D genes are given only for firm matches. Clone size is shown for a subset of rows, as once, few, many or a class of expanded clone.

>.|TRBV6-2/TRBV6-3|.|TRBJ2-1
CATEGDPRDEQFF
TGTGCCACCGAAGGGGATCCCCGCGATGAGCAGTTCTTC
>TRBD2|TRBV20-1|.|TRBJ2-3
CSARGREGPTDTQYF
TGCAGTGCTAGAGGGCGGGAGGGCCCCACAGATACGCAGTATTTT
>TRBD2|TRBV4-1|.|TRBJ2-1
CASSPGRAGFNEQFF
TGCGCCAGCAGCCCCGGGAGGGCCGGCTTCAATGAGCAGTTCTTC
>.|TRBV20-1|.|TRBJ2-5
CSARDNLGETQYF
TGCAGTGCTAGAGACAACCTCGGGGAGACCCAGTACTTC
>.|TRBV6-1|.|TRBJ1-1
CASRSGFGEAFF
TGTGCCAGCAGATCAGGTTTTGGTGAAGCTTTCTTT
>TRBD2|TRBV29-1|.|TRBJ2-5
CSAEGGLAKTQYF
TGCAGCGCTGAGGGGGGACTAGCGAAGACCCAGTACTTC
>.|TRBV20-1|.|TRBJ2-1
CSASSPATGGNEQFF
TGCAGTGCTAGCTCGCCGGCGACAGGCGGTAATGAGCAGTTCTTC
>.|TRBV7-9|.|TRBJ1-4
CASSWTGSTTNEKLFF
TGTGCCAGCAGCTGGACGGGCTCAACAACTAATGAAAAACTGTTTTTT
>.|TRBV7-2|few|TRBJ2-3
CASSRARGTDTQYF
TGTGCCAGCAGCCGTGCTAGGGGCACAGATACGCAGTATTTT
>TRBD1|TRBV5-5|.|TRBJ1-2
CASSLPGTGDRHGYTF
TGTGCCAGCAGCTTGCCCGGGACAGGGGATCGGCATGGCTACACCTTC
>.|TRBV20-1|.|TRBJ1-5
CSARDPRIANQPQHF
TGCAGTGCTAGAGATCCGAGGATAGCGAATCAGCCCCAGCATTTT
>.|TRBV5-6|.|TRBJ1-2
CASSLRTWDGYTF
TGTGCCAGCAGCTTGAGGACATGGGATGGCTACACCTTC
>TRBD1|TRBV10-3|.|TRBJ2-2
CAISPGQGRQRDTGELFF
TGTGCCATCAGTCCGGGACAGGGGCGACAGCGGGACACCGGGGAGCTGTTTTTT
>.|TRBV4-1|.|TRBJ2-1
CASSQVTGDSYNEQFF
TGCGCCAGCAGCCAAGTTACGGGGGACTCCTACAATGAGCAGTTCTTC
>.|TRBV6-5|.|TRBJ1-5
CASREMGGNQPQHF
TGTGCCAGCAGAGAAATGGGGGGTAATCAGCCCCAGCATTTT
>.|TRBV2|.|TRBJ2-7
CAGSGYEQYF
TGTGCCGGCAGTGGATACGAGCAGTACTTC
>TRBD2|TRBV20-1|.|TRBJ2-7
CSARSALLAGGLGEQYF
TGCAGTGCTAGATCCGCCCTACTAGCGGGAGGGCTCGGCGAGCAGTACTTC
>.|TRBV6-5|.|TRBJ1-2
CASRTGTPFGYTF
TGTGCCAGCAGGACCGGGACACCGTTCGGGTACACCTTC
>.|TRBV30|.|TRBJ1-2
CAWKRGYYTF
TGTGCCTGGAAGCGGGGGTACTACACCTTC
>.|TRBV10-2|.|TRBJ2-1
CASSHLAESFYNEQFF
TGCGCCAGCAGTCACTTAGCGGAATCCTTCTACAATGAGCAGTTCTTC
>.|TRBV7-2|.|TRBJ1-2
CASSFSPRMGYTF
TGTGCCAGCAGCTTTTCTCCGAGGATGGGCTACACCTTC
>TRBD2|TRBV20-1|few|TRBJ2-7
CSARDPGLAQTYEQYF
TGCAGTGCTAGAGACCCCGGACTAGCCCAAACCTACGAGCAGTACTTC